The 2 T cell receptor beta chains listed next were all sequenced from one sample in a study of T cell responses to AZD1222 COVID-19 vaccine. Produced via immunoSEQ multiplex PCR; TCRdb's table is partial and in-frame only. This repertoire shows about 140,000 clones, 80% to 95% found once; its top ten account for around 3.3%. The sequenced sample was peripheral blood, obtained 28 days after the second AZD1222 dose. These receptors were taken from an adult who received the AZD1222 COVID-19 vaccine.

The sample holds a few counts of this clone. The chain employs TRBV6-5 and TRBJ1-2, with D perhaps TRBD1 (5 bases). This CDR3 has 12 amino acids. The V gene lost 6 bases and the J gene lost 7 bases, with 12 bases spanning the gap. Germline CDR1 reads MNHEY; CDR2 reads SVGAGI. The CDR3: CASRRGVAGYTF. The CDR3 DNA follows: TGTGCCAGCAGACGAGGGGTTGCTGGCTACACCTTC.

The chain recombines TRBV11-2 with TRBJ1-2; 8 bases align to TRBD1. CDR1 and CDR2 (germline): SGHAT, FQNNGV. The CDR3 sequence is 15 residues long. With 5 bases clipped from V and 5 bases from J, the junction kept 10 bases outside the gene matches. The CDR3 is CASSQDGTGGYGYTF. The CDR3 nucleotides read TGTGCCAGCAGCCAAGACGGGACAGGCGGGTATGGCTACACCTTC.